What follows describes a single T cell receptor beta chain. The CDR3 has 12 residues. Per the germline V gene, CDR1 is SQVTM and CDR2 is ANQGSEA. V was clipped by 6 bases and J by 2 bases, with 10 bases between them. A multiplex PCR was run with 60 Vbeta primers and 13 Jbeta primers. Method: immunoSEQ multiplex PCR; TCRdb's copy keeps in-frame clones and lacks some. The sample records over 100,000 clones, approximately 87% being singletons. The data originate from a study of cytomegalovirus exposure and HLA in healthy donors. The sequence came from a man aged 35-49 years in good health and CMV-seronegative. This chain links TRBV29-1 with TRBJ1-1, with D possibly being TRBD1 (5 bases). The sequenced material came from PBMCs. CDR3 nucleotide sequence: TGCAGCGTGACAGTTGATAACACTGAAGCTTTCTTT. This sequence encodes CSVTVDNTEAFF.